This TCR beta chain was sequenced during a study (dated 2022 in TCRdb). Here is what the overall study found, with its caveats: Further investigation, including longitudinal sampling and assessment of a control group, is stated by the authors to be required.

PBMCs were isolated from peripheral blood, and genomic DNA from unsorted PBMCs was used for TCR beta sequencing. TCR beta chain repertoires were profiled by survey-level sequencing on the immunoSEQ platform. The published analysis was carried out like this. Repertoire diversity was measured with the inverse Simpson index, and CDR3 amino acid length spectratypes and V-J pairing frequencies were compared. Clonotypes specific to SARS-CoV-2, CMV, influenza A and EBV were annotated by matching TCR beta CDR3 sequences against VDJdb. The table comes from immuneACCESS by way of TCRdb, which keeps in-frame sequences with V and J called. Part of the clones is missing from these tables; in studies checked, under half for an unresolved V gene and the rest for unknown reasons. Clone size and the V and J calls come from that table; the DNA yielded D and trimming. The table for this sample lists 68,000 or so clones; 93% of them were counted only once. The top ten clonotypes cover roughly 4% of the sample.

This clone appeared once. It has no known antigen specificity. No base-level quality is on record; no much larger clone is a single base apart. The germline V gene yields SQVTM for CDR1 and ANQGSEA for CDR2. Counted from cysteine to phenylalanine, this CDR3 has 12 amino acids. The kept DNA is CDR3 alone, 36 bases in frame from the first base. Trimming removed 4 bases from V and 2 bases from J, leaving 9 bases between the germline ends. This receptor chain uses TRBV29-1 and TRBJ2-7; no D gene can be assigned with confidence. Input material: PBMCs. This clonotype was obtained from a man aged 40-55 years with rheumatoid arthritis. The CDR3 in this case is CSVGRSTYEQYF. The sequenced DNA is TGCAGCGTTGGGCGGAGCACCTACGAGCAGTACTTC.